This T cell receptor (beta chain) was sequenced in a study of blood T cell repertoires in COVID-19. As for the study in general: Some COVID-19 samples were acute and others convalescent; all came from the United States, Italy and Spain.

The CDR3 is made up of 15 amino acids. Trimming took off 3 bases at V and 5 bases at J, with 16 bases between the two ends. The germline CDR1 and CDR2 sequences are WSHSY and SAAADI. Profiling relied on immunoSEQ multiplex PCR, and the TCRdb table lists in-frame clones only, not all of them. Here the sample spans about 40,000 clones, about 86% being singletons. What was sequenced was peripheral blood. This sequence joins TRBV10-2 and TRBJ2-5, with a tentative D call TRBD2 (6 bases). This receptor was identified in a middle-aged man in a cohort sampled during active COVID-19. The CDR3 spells CASSDQRRGPETQYF. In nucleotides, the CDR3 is TGCGCCAGCAGTGACCAGCGGAGGGGTCCGGAGACCCAGTACTTC.